This passage covers 21 T cell receptor beta chains from one sample sequenced in a study of regulatory T cells in long-lasting Graves disease. Time point indicated: persistent/refractory GD, antithyroid drugs over 5 years with positive TRAb. TCR sequences were obtained from RNA taken from PBMCs. CDR3 regions were amplified by Arm-PCR using iRepertoire HTBI primers to build TCR beta libraries. TCRdb itself ran the multiplex PCR reads through MiXCR, one entry per CDR3 protein. The table records 310,000 or so distinct CDR3 sequences, 20% to 25% of them present only once. This material consisted of peripheral blood mononuclear cells (PBMCs), taken when the disease was refractory, from a patient treated with antithyroid drugs. The receptors shown here come from a female donor with Graves disease.

This clonotype was observed at least ten times. The rearrangement links TRBV7-2 to TRBJ1-6; 9 bases are a match to TRBD1. The CDR3 has 14 amino acids. V dropped 5 bases and J dropped 12; count of bases not matched to a gene: 8. Germline V gene lookup returns CDR1 SGHTA and CDR2 FQGNSA. CDR3 residues: CASSAGQGVIPLHF. For the CDR3, the DNA is TGTGCCAGCAGCGCGGGACAGGGAGTAATACCCCTCCACTTT.

The J gene is TRBJ2-5, the V gene TRBV7-2; perhaps D is TRBD1 or TRBD2 (6 bases each). The CDR3 extends over 15 amino acids. CDR1 is SGHTA and CDR2 is FQGNSA in the germline V gene. V was trimmed by 1 base and J by 5 bases, leaving 14 bases between them. CDR3 DNA: TGTGCCAGCAGCTTAGTGCAAGGGGGGCGGGAGACCCAGTACTTC. Translating it yields CASSLVQGGRETQYF.

The chain uses TRBV18 and TRBJ2-1; 9 nucleotides match TRBD1. The germline V gene encodes CDR1 KGHSH and CDR2 LQKENI. The CDR3 sequence is 15 residues long. The V segment lost 3 bases and the J segment 4 bases; nucleotides outside the gene matches: 4. CDR3 sequence reads: CASSPRTGAYNEQFF. CDR3 nucleotides: TGTGCCAGCTCACCCCGGACAGGGGCGTACAATGAGCAGTTCTTC.

This chain connects TRBV6-5 to TRBJ2-7, with D hard to call. The germline V and J ends were trimmed by 2 bases and 2 bases, with 7 bases remaining between them. This CDR3 comprises 13 residues. Germline V gene lookup returns CDR1 MNHEY and CDR2 SVGAGI. Here the CDR3 DNA reads TGTGCCAGCAGTTACCACCCGACCTACGAGCAGTACTTC. Encoded protein: CASSYHPTYEQYF.

The V and J genes are TRBV27 and TRBJ2-3; 10 positions match TRBD2. The CDR3 extends over 16 amino acids. Trimming cost V 3 bases and J 5 bases; bases outside gene matches: 8. The V gene's germline CDR1 is MNHEY and CDR2 SMNVEV (reference sequence). CDR3 DNA sequence: TGTGCCAGCAGTTTCTCGAGAGCGGGAGGGCAAGATACGCAGTATTTT. Translation: CASSFSRAGGQDTQYF.

This clonotype occurred many times. This sequence joins TRBV28 and TRBJ1-1; 9 bases agree with TRBD1. CDR3 length equals 17 residues. From germline, CDR1 is MDHEN and CDR2 SYDVKM. Losses at the gene ends were 4 bases for V and 5 bases for J; bases not matched to a gene: 14. CDR3 bases: TGTGCCAGCAGTTCCTTCCCGGGACAGGGAAGGAGAACTGAAGCTTTCTTT. Its protein is CASSSFPGQGRRTEAFF.

This clonotype was observed a handful of times. J is TRBJ1-5 and V is TRBV19, with no clear D. The CDR3 is made up of 13 amino acids. Trimming stripped 4 bases from V and 7 bases from J, with 11 bases between. Germline-derived CDR1 and CDR2 are LNHDA and SQIVND (reference sequence). The CDR3 DNA reads TGTGCCAGTAGTACGCAGAGGAAACAGCCCCAGCATTTT. It encodes CASSTQRKQPQHF.

This clonotype has a count of ten or more. The chain links TRBV27 to TRBJ1-6, with D perhaps matching TRBD1 (5 bases). V lost 4 bases and J 10 bases, leaving 14 bases between the germline ends. The CDR3 sequence is 14 residues long. CDR1 and CDR2 from the germline V gene are MNHEY and SMNVEV (reference sequence). The CDR3: CASSYWGEGSPLHF. The CDR3 DNA follows: TGTGCCAGCAGTTACTGGGGGGAGGGGTCACCCCTCCACTTT.

The chain has TRBV4-3 and TRBJ1-2; 9 positions agree with TRBD1. The ends lost 2 bases at V and 8 bases at J; junction bases unmatched: 12. The germline V gene encodes CDR1 LGHNA and CDR2 YSLEER. The CDR3 runs to 16 residues. CDR3 in amino acids: CASSQYTGQGFGGYTF. The CDR3, as DNA: TGCGCCAGCAGCCAATACACGGGACAGGGCTTTGGAGGCTACACCTTC.

Ten or more counts support this clonotype. The chain joins TRBV27 to TRBJ1-2, with TRBD1 matching 9 bases. V shed 4 bases, J shed 8 bases, and the junction held 17 bases outside the gene matches. Germline V CDR1 and CDR2: MNHEY, SMNVEV (reference sequence). CDR3 length equals 17 residues. For the CDR3, the DNA is TGTGCCAGCAGTTCGGTAAACAGGGGGCGAGGGTCATGGGGCTACACCTTC. Its protein is CASSSVNRGRGSWGYTF.

The V call is TRBV6-5, the J call TRBJ1-1; 11 nucleotides agree with TRBD1. Germline V gives CDR1 MNHEY, CDR2 SVGAGI. V was pared by 0 bases and J by 3 bases, with 3 bases of the junction left unmatched. CDR3 length equals 16 residues. The CDR3 region is CASSYSMGQGDTEAFF. The CDR3 nucleotides read TGTGCCAGCAGTTACTCGATGGGACAGGGGGACACTGAAGCTTTCTTT.

This clonotype was counted once. The chain combines TRBV25-1 with TRBJ2-2; D gene uncertain. Germline loops: CDR1 MGHDK, CDR2 SYGVNS. The V and J ends lost 5 bases and 3 bases respectively, with 10 bases between them. This CDR3 has 14 amino acids. Here the CDR3 DNA reads TGTGCCAGCAGTAGATGGGTTGACACCGGGGAGCTGTTTTTT. This translates into CASSRWVDTGELFF.

This clonotype was detected ten times or more. The chain links TRBV27 to TRBJ1-5; D unresolved. The CDR3 is 15 amino acids. Germline V lookup: CDR1 MNHEY, CDR2 SMNVEV (reference sequence). The ends were cut back, 2 bases at V and 0 bases at J, with 8 bases in the middle. This CDR3 reads CASSLTLYSNQPQHF. CDR3 bases: TGTGCCAGCAGTTTAACCCTTTATAGCAATCAGCCCCAGCATTTT.

The J gene is TRBJ2-3, the V gene TRBV27; TRBD1 aligns across 9 bases. The CDR3 covers 16 residues. Germline V gene lookup returns CDR1 MNHEY and CDR2 SMNVEV (reference sequence). J lost 1 base, V lost 5 bases, and 7 bases had no gene match. The CDR3 spells CASSVQGARGTDTQYF. CDR3 coding DNA: TGTGCCAGCAGTGTACAGGGGGCGCGCGGCACAGATACGCAGTATTTT.

This clonotype was recorded a few times. The gene calls are TRBV2 and TRBJ1-1, with D perhaps TRBD1 (6 bases). Germline V gene data show CDR1 as SNHLY and CDR2 as FYNNEI. Trimming shortened V by 8 bases and J by 2 bases, and 9 bases separated the two germline ends. The CDR3 loop spans 12 amino acids. The CDR3 DNA reads TGTGCCAGCCGGGGGCATAACACTGAAGCTTTCTTT. Translating it yields CASRGHNTEAFF.

The sample holds many counts of this clonotype. The CDR3 region is CASSLGLWAQYF. The CDR3 DNA sequence: TGTGCCAGCAGTTTAGGGCTTTGGGCCCAGTACTTC. The chain combines TRBV28 with TRBJ2-5, with D unclear. Germline CDR1 MDHEN, CDR2 SYDVKM. This CDR3 region has 12 residues. V dropped 2 bases and J dropped 9 bases, with 10 bases sitting between them.

The sample holds many counts of this clonotype. The V gene is TRBV6-1, the J gene TRBJ1-2; no clear D gene. This CDR3 has 12 residues. Trimming cost V 6 bases and J 8 bases, with 13 bases left between them. CDR1 is MNHNS and CDR2 is SASEGT in the germline V gene. As DNA, the CDR3 is TGTGCCAGCAGCTCACCTGCGGGGGGCTACACCTTC. Translating gives CASSSPAGGYTF.

The chain is built from TRBV29-1 and TRBJ2-1; D ambiguous. This CDR3 is 12 amino acids long. CDR1 is SQVTM, CDR2 ANQGSEA, per germline. Trimming stripped 6 bases from V and 4 bases from J, with 10 bases between. The CDR3 region is CSVSDPYNEQFF. The CDR3 bases are TGCAGCGTATCGGATCCTTACAATGAGCAGTTCTTC.

This clonotype was recorded at least ten times. Here the CDR3 DNA reads TGTGCCAGCAAAAAGGGGGGATATGACGCCAAAAACATTCAGTACTTC. Protein: CASKKGGYDAKNIQYF. The chain recombines TRBV6-1 with TRBJ2-4; D may correspond to TRBD1 or TRBD2 (6 bases each). The CDR3 has 16 amino acids. The ends were cut back, 7 bases at V and 1 base at J, with 17 bases in the middle. Germline CDR1 reads MNHNS; CDR2 reads SASEGT.

The chain's CDR3 is CAWSNLRDNEQYF. The CDR3 DNA reads as TGTGCCTGGAGCAACCTTCGGGACAATGAGCAGTACTTC. V is TRBV30 and J is TRBJ2-5; D is perhaps TRBD1 (6 bases). With 3 bases removed from V and 11 bases from J, the gap between germline ends came to 19 bases. CDR1 is GTSNPN and CDR2 is SVGIG in the germline V gene (reference sequence). The CDR3 contains 13 residues.

This clonotype has a count of ten or more. The chain links TRBV28 to TRBJ2-7; D not resolved. The CDR3 spans 14 residues. V shed 2 bases and J shed 1 base, with 9 bases lying between them. Germline loops: CDR1 MDHEN, CDR2 SYDVKM. The CDR3 DNA follows: TGTGCCAGCAGTTTAAGCTATGGATCCTACGAGCAGTACTTC. Translating it yields CASSLSYGSYEQYF.